This T cell receptor beta chain is drawn from a study of identical twins. A note on this clonotype: Antigen unknown.

Study-wide findings and caveats: With abundant cord blood beta clonotypes, insertions were fewer; memory repertoires showed no such pattern. Its conclusions, products of cross-sectional statistical analysis, did not come from following the same donors.

A single record per CDR3 protein comes from TCRdb applying MiXCR to the 5' RACE reads. The data show a few hundred thousand distinct CDR3 sequences, with roughly a quarter seen just once and 2.5% to 3.5% held by the top ten. The CDR3 sequence is 14 residues long. J lost 8 bases, V lost 4 bases, and 8 bases had no gene match. From germline, CDR1 is MNHNS and CDR2 SASEGT. The data also belong to a second study, concerning T cells expressing NK-cell markers. From that report: Sorted CD3+CD56-NKG2C+, CD3+CD56+NKG2C+ and CD3+CD56+NKG2C- T cells supplied the TCR beta repertoires. The contribution of dominant NKG2C+ clonotypes to CD8+ T cells in more than five donors was roughly 1.0-7.5%.

The genes are TRBV6-1 and TRBJ1-2; TRBD1 agrees at 9 bases. The TCR was taken from a woman between 18 and 29 years old in good health. The sample consisted of CD4+ T cells sorted from blood. CDR3: CASSADRGSRGYTF. Here the CDR3 DNA reads TGTGCCAGCAGTGCGGACAGGGGATCGCGGGGCTACACCTTC.